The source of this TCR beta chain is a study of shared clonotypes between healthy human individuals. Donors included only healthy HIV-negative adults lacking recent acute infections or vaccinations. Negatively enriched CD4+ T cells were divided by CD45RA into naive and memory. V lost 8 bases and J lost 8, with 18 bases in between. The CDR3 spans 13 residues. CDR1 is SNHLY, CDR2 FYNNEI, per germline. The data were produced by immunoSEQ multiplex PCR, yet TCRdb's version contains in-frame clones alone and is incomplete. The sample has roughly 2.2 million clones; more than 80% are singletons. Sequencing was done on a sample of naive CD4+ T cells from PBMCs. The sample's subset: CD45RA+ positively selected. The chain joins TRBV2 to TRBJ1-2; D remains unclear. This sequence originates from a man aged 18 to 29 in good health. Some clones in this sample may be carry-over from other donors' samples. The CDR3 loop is CASEEAGGSGYTF. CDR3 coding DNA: TGTGCCAGCGAGGAGGCGGGAGGGAGCGGCTACACCTTC.